This TCR beta chain came from a study of T cell repertoires in cytomegalovirus infection (dated by TCRdb to between 2017 and 2020). Study-level background: Alongside well-studied HLA-B-restricted epitopes, the peptide stimulations were aimed at recently identified HLA-C-restricted CMV epitopes, whose presentation resists viral immunomodulation. Donor HLA type was relevant to the analysis, because carriage of CMV infection together with the matching HLA type was indicated by public TCR beta signatures. Broad study findings and their caveats: In the ex vivo response, HLA-C-restricted CMV-specific TCR beta clonotypes were dominant, and in two of eight donors the single most frequent clonotype came from this HLA-C-restricted group. In both this cohort and an independent roughly 330-donor cohort, the cumulative frequency of public TCR beta family members distinguished carriers of CMV infection plus the relevant HLA type.

As regards this clonotype: Its antigen specificity is not known. No clone much larger than this one lies a single base away; base qualities are absent.

For sequencing, an Illumina HiSeq 1500 was employed. TCRdb cleaned the public reads at Q25 with fastp, built clones with MiXCR and kept in-frame beta chains. Each record represents a unique CDR3 protein, reported with the most common genes and DNA among its rows. The sample contains 110,000 to 150,000 distinct CDR3 sequences, roughly 32% of them found a single time. Jointly, the top ten make up roughly 47% of the sample. The sample's treatment or condition, from its label and the paper: in vitro stimulation with specific CMV peptide epitopes to enrich CMV-specific T cells. CDR3 length: 15 amino acids, cysteine to phenylalanine. The read is trimmed to its CDR3 DNA, 45 bases read in frame from base 1. CDR1 and CDR2, looked up from the germline V gene, are SGDLS and YYNGEE. Cut back by 1 base and 2 bases, the V and J ends lie 12 bases apart.

The starting material was CD8+ T cells from cultured PBMCs, obtained from culture after CMV antigen stimulation. Recombination joined TRBV9 with TRBJ1-1; a tentative D call is TRBD1 (5 bases match). The source is a human donor in good health (CMV status not recorded). Some clones in this sample may be carry-over from other donors' samples. The nucleotides are TGTGCCAGCAGCGTATTGGCAGGGAGTAACACTGAAGCTTTCTTT. It encodes CASSVLAGSNTEAFF.